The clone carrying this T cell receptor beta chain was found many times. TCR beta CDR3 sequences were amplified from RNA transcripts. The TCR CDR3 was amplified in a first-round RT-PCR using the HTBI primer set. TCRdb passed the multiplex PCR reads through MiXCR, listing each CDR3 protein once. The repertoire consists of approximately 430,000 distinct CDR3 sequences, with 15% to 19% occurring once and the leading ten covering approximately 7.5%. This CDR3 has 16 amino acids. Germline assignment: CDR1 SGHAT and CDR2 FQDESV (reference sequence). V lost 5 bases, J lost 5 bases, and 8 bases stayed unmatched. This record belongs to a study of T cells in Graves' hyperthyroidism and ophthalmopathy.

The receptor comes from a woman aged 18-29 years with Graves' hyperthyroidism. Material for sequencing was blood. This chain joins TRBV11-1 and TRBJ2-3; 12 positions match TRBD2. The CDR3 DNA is TGTGCCAGCAGCCGTCTAGCGGGGGGGCATATAGATACGCAGTATTTT. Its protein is CASSRLAGGHIDTQYF.